This T cell receptor beta chain was recovered during a study of blood T cells in healthy people across ages. This CDR3 is built from 14 residues. Trimming at V came to 4 bases and at J to 6 bases, leaving 6 bases not matched to a gene. The germline CDR1 and CDR2 sequences are SGHDT and YYEEEE. A minimum of 5.5 micrograms of total RNA was extracted per sample. Together with a sample-barcoded 5' primer, a J-beta primer mix was included in a second PCR lasting roughly 6 to 12 cycles. Each of the cDNA molecules was tagged by a template-switch adaptor with 12 random nucleotides. TCRdb ran MiXCR on the 5' RACE reads and lists one entry per CDR3 protein. Of just over 1 million distinct CDR3 sequences detected, 45% appear once; the ten largest clones hold over 15%. This clonotype was counted between two and nine times.

The rearrangement uses TRBV5-6 and TRBJ2-7, with 11 bases aligning to TRBD2. Sequences were obtained from blood. The TCR was taken from a woman aged 55-75 years in good health. This CDR3 reads CASSPPGLAVEQYF. CDR3 nucleotides: TGTGCCAGCAGCCCCCCGGGACTAGCGGTCGAGCAGTACTTC.